A single sample gave rise to the 27 T cell receptor beta chains below, sequenced in a study of identifying expanded T cells in peripheral blood. The assay was immunoSEQ multiplex PCR, and TCRdb's table has in-frame clones only and misses some. The data contain 50,000 to 70,000 clones, around 87% of them singletons. The sample was blood. These receptors were taken from a person aged 18-70 years in good health.

V and J are TRBV7-3 and TRBJ2-3; D is undetermined. The CDR3 runs 13 residues. V was shortened by 0 bases and J by 7 bases, with 8 bases between the two germline ends. In germline, CDR1 is SGHTA, CDR2 FQGTGA. The CDR3 DNA follows: TGTGCCAGCAGCTTAACAAGTAGAAATACGCAGTATTTT. Its protein product is CASSLTSRNTQYF.

Of note for this clone: This specimen includes other DNA sequences encoding the same CDR3. The V and J genes are TRBV6-4 and TRBJ1-6; the match to TRBD1 covers 10 bases. With V trimmed by 0 bases and J by 7 bases, 0 bases remained unmatched. CDR3 size: 15 residues. The germline V gene encodes CDR1 MRHNA and CDR2 SNTAGT. The CDR3 is CASSDSTGGNSPLHF. The CDR3 bases are TGTGCCAGCAGTGACTCGACAGGGGGCAATTCACCCCTCCACTTT.

The rearrangement joins TRBV6-1 to TRBJ2-7; 7 nucleotides agree with TRBD1. This CDR3 contains 13 residues. J was trimmed by 0 bases and V by 4 bases; bases with no gene match: 0. The germline CDR1 and CDR2 sequences are MNHNS and SASEGT. The CDR3 reads CASSGTGSYEQYF. CDR3 nucleotides: TGTGCCAGCAGTGGGACAGGCTCCTACGAGCAGTACTTC.

The chain combines TRBV11-3 with TRBJ2-1; D is possibly TRBD2 (5 bases). The CDR3 is 16 amino acids. The germline V and J ends were trimmed by 5 bases and 0 bases, with 14 bases remaining between them. Germline CDR1 SGHNT, CDR2 YENEEA. The CDR3 nucleotides read TGTGCCAGCAGCCTGGGAGCTACCGGCTCCTACAATGAGCAGTTCTTC. Protein product: CASSLGATGSYNEQFF.

The V call is TRBV6-1, the J call TRBJ2-7, with 7 bases lining up with TRBD2. Germline V gives CDR1 MNHNS, CDR2 SASEGT. V shed 2 bases and J 5 bases; nucleotides not matched to a gene: 6. The CDR3 covers 14 residues. In DNA, the CDR3 is TGTGCCAGCAGTGAACCGGGAGGTGCCCACGAGCAGTACTTC. Translation: CASSEPGGAHEQYF.

V is TRBV4-2 and J is TRBJ1-1; tentatively, D is TRBD1 (6 bases). The length of the CDR3 is 14 residues. CDR1 is LGHNA and CDR2 is YNFKEQ in the germline V gene. V gave up 0 bases and J gave up 8 bases, with 13 bases separating them. In DNA, the CDR3 is TGTGCCAGCAGCCAAGATCGAGGGGGACAAGAAGCTTTCTTT. It yields the protein CASSQDRGGQEAFF.

The V call is TRBV6-6, the J call TRBJ1-2; the match to TRBD1 covers 8 bases. The germline V gene encodes CDR1 MNHNY and CDR2 SVGAGI (reference sequence). The CDR3 extends over 14 amino acids. The trim removed 3 bases at V and 3 bases at J, leaving 3 bases unmatched. The CDR3 DNA is TGTGCCAGCAGTTATCCGACAGGGGACTATGGCTACACCTTC. Translating gives CASSYPTGDYGYTF.

This clone was observed a few times. The chain carries TRBV5-6 and TRBJ2-5; 11 bases agree with TRBD2. After removal of 1 base from V and 4 bases from J, the junction contained 0 bases not matched to a gene. The CDR3 contains 14 residues. Germline assignment: CDR1 SGHDT and CDR2 YYEEEE. The CDR3 bases are TGTGCCAGCAGCTTGACTAGCGGGGGAGAGACCCAGTACTTC. Encoded protein: CASSLTSGGETQYF.

CDR3 region: CATSRGSRAYEQYF. In nucleotides, the CDR3 is TGTGCCACCAGCAGAGGAAGCAGAGCTTACGAGCAGTACTTC. The chain uses TRBV15 and TRBJ2-7; D is uncertain. The CDR3 totals 14 residues. Trimming removed 1 base at V and 4 bases at J, with 11 bases between. Per the germline V gene, CDR1 is LNHNV and CDR2 is YYDKDF (reference sequence).

A single count supports this clone. The chain has TRBV7-3 and TRBJ2-3, with D perhaps TRBD2 (6 bases). Looked up from germline, CDR1 is SGHTA and CDR2 is FQGTGA. V lost 5 bases, J lost 4 bases, and 10 bases lay in between. The CDR3 extends over 13 amino acids. Written as DNA, the CDR3 is TGTGCCAGCAGCCCGGAGGGAGCAGATACGCAGTATTTT. Translation gives CASSPEGADTQYF.

On this clone itself: Mismatch with germline at one junction end may stem from a read error. This chain links TRBV7-2 with TRBJ2-1, with 7 bases that match TRBD2. CDR3 length: 15 residues. CDR1 and CDR2 from the germline V gene are SGHTA and FQGNSA. The CDR3 coding sequence is TGTGCCAGCAGCCTAGCGGTAGGGTCCTACAATGAGCAGTTCTTC. It encodes CASSLAVGSYNEQFF.

CDR3 sequence: CASSSDRGYNEQFF. DNA of the CDR3: TGCGCCAGCAGCTCTGATCGAGGCTACAATGAGCAGTTCTTC. The chain employs TRBV4-1 and TRBJ2-1, with D uncertain. Trimming removed 5 bases from V and 3 bases from J, with 11 bases in between. Germline CDR1 is MGHRA and CDR2 is YSYEKL. CDR3 size: 14 residues.

V and J are TRBV30 and TRBJ1-5; D possibly corresponds to TRBD1 (5 bases). Trimming removed 0 bases from V and 5 bases from J, with 11 bases in between. Germline values: CDR1 GTSNPN, CDR2 SVGIG (reference sequence). The CDR3 has 14 residues. DNA of the CDR3: TGTGCCTGGAGTGTAGGGGCAGGGCATCAGCCCCAGCATTTT. It codes for CAWSVGAGHQPQHF.

The chain couples TRBV6-1 to TRBJ2-5; TRBD1 agrees at 10 bases. J was trimmed by 12 bases and V by 4 bases; bases with no gene match: 11. The germline V gene has CDR1 MNHNS and CDR2 SASEGT. The length of the CDR3 is 14 residues. The CDR3 nucleotides are TGTGCCAGCAGTGCGGGGACAGGGGCATCTGAAGAGTACTTC. It encodes CASSAGTGASEEYF.

By sample share, this clone is medium-sized. V gene TRBV28 combines with J gene TRBJ1-5; D unclear. V shed 5 bases and J shed 5 bases, with 25 bases lying between them. Looked up from germline, CDR1 is MDHEN and CDR2 is SYDVKM. The CDR3 spans 18 residues. CDR3 sequence (DNA): TGTGCCAGCAGTCGGGTAGGATTTTCAACACGTCGTGATCAGCCCCAGCATTTT. Protein: CASSRVGFSTRRDQPQHF. Full variable domain (outside the CDR3, taken from reference TRBV28 and TRBJ1-5): DVKVTQSSRYLVKRTGEKVFLECVQDMDHENMFWYRQDPGLGLRLIYFSYDVKMKEKGDIPEGYSVSREKKERFSLILESASTNQTSMYLCASSRVGFSTRRDQPQHFGDGTRLSIL.

This clone occurred once. The chain joins TRBV10-3 to TRBJ2-7; 7 bases agree with TRBD1. The CDR3 runs to 13 residues. Trimming at V came to 8 bases and at J to 0 bases, leaving 4 bases not matched to a gene. From germline, CDR1 is ENHRY and CDR2 SYGVKD. The CDR3 region is CAIAGTDSYEQYF. CDR3 nucleotides: TGTGCCATCGCCGGGACAGACTCCTACGAGCAGTACTTC.

The V gene is TRBV27, the J gene TRBJ2-5, with TRBD2 matching over 7 bases. The CDR3 covers 14 residues. The germline V gene has CDR1 MNHEY and CDR2 SMNVEV (reference sequence). V shed 8 bases, J shed 0 bases, and the junction held 6 bases outside the gene matches. The CDR3 spells CASGPAGYQETQYF. CDR3 DNA sequence: TGTGCCAGCGGGCCAGCGGGGTACCAAGAGACCCAGTACTTC.

The V gene is TRBV18, the J gene TRBJ1-1, with D maybe TRBD1 (6 bases). This CDR3 contains 13 residues. Between the trimmed V and J ends, which lost 5 bases and 1 base, there was a span of 8 bases. The germline gives CDR1 KGHSH, CDR2 LQKENI. The chain's CDR3 is CASSADRNTEAFF. The DNA for the CDR3 is TGTGCCAGCTCAGCGGACAGGAACACTGAAGCTTTCTTT.

The chain links TRBV6-4 to TRBJ2-2; D is possibly TRBD2 (6 bases). Per the germline V gene, CDR1 is MRHNA and CDR2 is SNTAGT. V gave up 3 bases and J gave up 3 bases, with 11 bases separating them. The CDR3 loop spans 15 amino acids. The CDR3 nucleotides read TGTGCCAGCAGTGATGGCGGGAAGGACACCGGGGAGCTGTTTTTT. This codes for CASSDGGKDTGELFF.

The chain joins TRBV2 to TRBJ1-3; D not resolved. The CDR3 runs 14 residues. Trimming took off 5 bases at V and 0 bases at J, with 8 bases between the two ends. The germline V gene has CDR1 SNHLY and CDR2 FYNNEI. The CDR3 protein is CASSPDFSGNTIYF. The DNA for the CDR3 is TGTGCCAGCAGTCCCGATTTCTCTGGAAACACCATATATTTT.

V usage is TRBV6-4 and J usage is TRBJ2-1, with D tentatively TRBD1 or TRBD2 (5 bases each). Germline assignment: CDR1 MRHNA and CDR2 SNTAGT. This CDR3 spans 14 amino acids. Trimming removed 2 bases from V and 3 bases from J, with 8 bases in between. CDR3 DNA: TGTGCCAGCAGTGACGGGGACGTCTACAATGAGCAGTTCTTC. Translated: CASSDGDVYNEQFF.

V and J are TRBV13 and TRBJ1-1; D gene ambiguous. V dropped 3 bases and J dropped 0 bases, with 8 bases sitting between them. The CDR3 loop spans 14 amino acids. Germline CDR1 PRHDT, CDR2 FYEKMQ (reference sequence). CDR3 amino acids: CASSFFSMNTEAFF. Written as DNA, the CDR3 is TGTGCCAGCAGCTTCTTCAGTATGAACACTGAAGCTTTCTTT.

The rearrangement joins TRBV6-4 to TRBJ1-1, with D unresolved. V was trimmed by 3 bases and J by 1 base, leaving 9 bases between them. CDR1 MRHNA and CDR2 SNTAGT come from the germline V gene. The CDR3 spans 14 residues. CDR3 DNA: TGTGCCAGCAGTGAATCATCAGAGAACACTGAAGCTTTCTTT. Protein product: CASSESSENTEAFF.

The gene calls are TRBV5-1 and TRBJ2-7, with 12 bases matching TRBD2. There are 16 residues in the CDR3. Trimming removed 0 bases from V and 5 bases from J; junction bases left unmatched: 6. Per germline, CDR1 SGHRS and CDR2 YFSETQ. The CDR3 sequence: CASSLASSGGAHEQYF. As DNA, the CDR3 is TGCGCCAGCAGCTTGGCCTCTAGCGGGGGGGCCCACGAGCAGTACTTC.

The chain links TRBV7-3 to TRBJ2-3; D is possibly TRBD1 (6 bases). The V gene lost 5 bases and the J gene lost 2 bases, with 11 bases spanning the gap. Looked up from germline, CDR1 is SGHTA and CDR2 is FQGTGA. This CDR3 has 14 amino acids. The CDR3 protein is CASSQDRYTDTQYF. The CDR3 coding sequence is TGTGCCAGCAGCCAGGACAGATACACAGATACGCAGTATTTT.

This rearrangement joins TRBV28 to TRBJ1-5, with D possibly being TRBD1 (6 bases). This CDR3 comprises 15 residues. Per germline, CDR1 MDHEN and CDR2 SYDVKM. The V end lost 3 bases, the J end lost 2 bases, and 11 bases lay between the germline ends. DNA of the CDR3: TGTGCCAGCAGTTTTAGAGCAGGGGGCAATCAGCCCCAGCATTTT. It yields the protein CASSFRAGGNQPQHF.

The chain combines TRBV28 with TRBJ1-1; 7 bases agree with TRBD1. The CDR3 extends over 15 amino acids. Looked up from germline, CDR1 is MDHEN and CDR2 is SYDVKM. The V segment lost 5 bases and the J segment 1 base; nucleotides outside the gene matches: 7. CDR3 region: CASSPPQGQNTEAFF. CDR3 nucleotide sequence: TGTGCCAGCAGTCCACCACAGGGGCAGAACACTGAAGCTTTCTTT.